These 18 T cell receptor beta chains were all obtained from the same sample, sequenced in a study of blood T cell repertoires in COVID-19 (dated by TCRdb to about 2020). Library construction relied on the immunoSEQ multiplex PCR assay. What TCRdb holds here is the immuneACCESS table cut down to in-frame rearrangements. Part of the clones is not present; checked against another copy, under half of the missing clones reflect an unresolved V gene, and the others are unexplained. A total of some 220,000 clones appear in this sample, roughly 75% of them only once. Around 7.3% of the sample goes to the ten largest clones. The material sequenced was peripheral blood. All receptors derive from an older woman with acute or convalescent COVID-19.

The CDR3 nucleotides read TGTGCCACCAGGACAGGGGTTTCCACCGGGGAGCTGTTTTTT. This translates into CATRTGVSTGELFF. The V call is TRBV24-1, the J call TRBJ2-2; 8 positions agree with TRBD1. Looked up from germline, CDR1 is KGHDR and CDR2 is SFDVKD. This CDR3 comprises 14 residues. Trimming cost V 7 bases and J 4 bases; bases outside gene matches: 4.

This chain uses TRBV9 with TRBJ1-1; TRBD1 agrees at 7 bases. With 3 bases clipped from V and 3 bases from J, the junction kept 2 bases outside the gene matches. Germline values: CDR1 SGDLS, CDR2 YYNGEE. There are 13 residues in the CDR3. The CDR3 DNA reads TGTGCCAGCAGCGGCAGGGGGGACACTGAAGCTTTCTTT. Its translation is CASSGRGDTEAFF.

CDR3 sequence: CASSLGGAGAYQPQHF. CDR3 sequence (DNA): TGTGCCAGCAGTTTGGGGGGAGCCGGGGCCTACCAGCCCCAGCATTTT. The chain links TRBV28 to TRBJ1-5; D possibly corresponds to TRBD1 (5 bases). The CDR3 loop spans 16 amino acids. CDR1 MDHEN and CDR2 SYDVKM come from the germline V gene. Trimming pared 3 bases from V and 7 bases from J, leaving 19 bases between.

This clone appeared a few times. The sample holds other DNA sequences that translate to the same CDR3. This chain uses TRBV20-1 with TRBJ2-3; 11 nucleotides align to TRBD2. J lost 2 bases, V lost 3 bases, and 7 bases had no gene match. Germline CDR1 DFQATT, CDR2 SNEGSKA (reference sequence). This CDR3 contains 16 residues. The CDR3 DNA is TGCAGTGCTAGTATCCTAGCGGGGGGATACACAGATACGCAGTATTTT. It encodes CSASILAGGYTDTQYF.

This clone showed up just once. The DNA of the CDR3 is TGCGCCAGCAGTGAGTCCCGGGGACAGTATGAGGGCTACACCTTC. It translates to CASSESRGQYEGYTF. The chain uses TRBV10-2 and TRBJ1-2; TRBD1 aligns across 7 bases. The germline gives CDR1 WSHSY, CDR2 SAAADI. CDR3 length equals 15 residues. The trim removed 0 bases at V and 8 bases at J, leaving 9 bases unmatched.

This clone was detected only a few times. V and J are TRBV2 and TRBJ2-5, with D possibly TRBD1 on 5 matching bases. From germline, CDR1 is SNHLY and CDR2 FYNNEI. The CDR3 extends over 16 amino acids. The ends were cut back, 0 bases at V and 2 bases at J, with 13 bases in the middle. CDR3 nucleotides: TGTGCCAGCAGTGAAGCGCTTCAGGGTTGGCAAGAGACCCAGTACTTC. Its translation is CASSEALQGWQETQYF.

The chain links TRBV5-1 to TRBJ1-2; 9 positions agree with TRBD1. Germline CDR1 and CDR2: SGHRS and YFSETQ. J was trimmed by 2 bases and V by 4 bases; bases with no gene match: 9. The CDR3 contains 16 residues. The CDR3 protein is CASSRTTGGPNYGYTF. As DNA, the CDR3 is TGCGCCAGCAGCCGTACGACAGGGGGGCCCAACTATGGCTACACCTTC.

This clone has only a few counts. The chain has TRBV7-8 and TRBJ1-1, with a weak D call TRBD1 (5 bases). The CDR3 is 15 amino acids. V gave up 1 base and J gave up 5 bases, with 14 bases separating them. The V gene's germline CDR1 is SGHVS and CDR2 FQNEAQ. As DNA, the CDR3 is TGTGCCAGCAGCTTAGGGGGGGTCGGGAGTACTGAAGCTTTCTTT. It is translated as CASSLGGVGSTEAFF. Drawing the rest from reference TRBV7-8 and TRBJ1-1, the complete variable domain is GAGVSQSPRYKVAKRGQDVALRCDPISGHVSLFWYQQALGQGPEFLTYFQNEAQLDKSGLPSDRFFAERPEGSVSTLKIQRTQQEDSAVYLCASSLGGVGSTEAFFGQGTRLTVV.

A single count supports this clone. J is TRBJ2-1 and V is TRBV25-1; D uncertain. The CDR3 extends over 14 amino acids. With 2 bases removed from V and 1 base from J, the gap between germline ends came to 6 bases. Germline V gene lookup returns CDR1 MGHDK and CDR2 SYGVNS. This CDR3 reads CASSELGSYNEQFF. The CDR3 DNA reads TGTGCCAGCAGTGAACTCGGGTCCTACAATGAGCAGTTCTTC.

CDR3 region: CASSQVGTEKGGEKLFF. CDR3 bases: TGCGCCAGCAGCCAAGTGGGGACAGAAAAGGGTGGTGAAAAACTGTTTTTT. The chain employs TRBV4-3 and TRBJ1-4; 7 nucleotides agree with TRBD1. Germline CDR1 reads LGHNA; CDR2 reads YSLEER. The CDR3 runs to 17 residues. The trim removed 1 base at V and 7 bases at J, leaving 12 bases unmatched.

This rearrangement joins TRBV10-1 to TRBJ2-5; 11 bases map to TRBD2. This CDR3 spans 15 amino acids. J was trimmed by 6 bases and V by 5 bases; bases with no gene match: 8. Germline V gene sequence: CDR1 WNHNN, CDR2 SYGVQD (reference sequence). CDR3 amino acids: CASSPSGTSGQTQYF. CDR3 sequence (DNA): TGCGCCAGCAGTCCTTCAGGGACTAGCGGACAGACCCAGTACTTC.

V is TRBV4-1 and J is TRBJ2-5; no clear D. Trimming took off 0 bases at V and 0 bases at J, with 5 bases between the two ends. Germline CDR1 is MGHRA and CDR2 is YSYEKL. This CDR3 has 14 amino acids. CDR3 amino acids: CASSQEDYQETQYF. In DNA, the CDR3 is TGCGCCAGCAGCCAAGAAGACTACCAAGAGACCCAGTACTTC.

The chain couples TRBV2 to TRBJ2-2, with a weak D call TRBD1 (5 bases). Looked up from germline, CDR1 is SNHLY and CDR2 is FYNNEI. The CDR3 totals 12 residues. With 2 bases removed from V and 9 bases from J, the gap between germline ends came to 7 bases. The CDR3 nucleotides are TGTGCCAGCAGTGAACAGGGCCGGGAGCTGTTTTTT. It is translated as CASSEQGRELFF.

The chain recombines TRBV11-3 with TRBJ2-1; TRBD1 matches 8 bases. Germline V gene lookup returns CDR1 SGHNT and CDR2 YENEEA. The CDR3 consists of 15 residues. J gave up 10 bases and V 5 bases, and 13 bases lay outside the gene matches. The CDR3 DNA reads TGTGCCAGCAGCCCCGGAGCCAGGGGGCGTATCGAGCAGTTCTTC. Its translation is CASSPGARGRIEQFF.

The chain couples TRBV6-1 to TRBJ2-5; no clear D gene. The CDR3 loop spans 14 amino acids. V dropped 3 bases and J dropped 2 bases, with 10 bases sitting between them. Germline V CDR1 and CDR2: MNHNS, SASEGT. DNA for the CDR3: TGTGCCAGCAGTGATTTAGACTTTCAAGAGACCCAGTACTTC. This gives the protein CASSDLDFQETQYF.

This clone was recorded once. V and J are TRBV5-1 and TRBJ1-2; maybe TRBD1 (5 bases). Trimming took off 4 bases at V and 4 bases at J, with 17 bases between the two ends. CDR3 size: 15 residues. Germline V CDR1 and CDR2: SGHRS, YFSETQ. This chain's CDR3 is CASSLTSQGAYGYTF. The CDR3 DNA is TGCGCCAGCAGCCTCACCTCTCAGGGTGCCTATGGCTACACCTTC.

The J gene is TRBJ2-7, the V gene TRBV10-3; D might be TRBD1 (6 bases). This CDR3 has 18 amino acids. Germline CDR1 reads ENHRY; CDR2 reads SYGVKD. The ends were cut back, 0 bases at V and 1 base at J, with 19 bases in the middle. The CDR3 DNA is TGTGCCATCAGTGAGTCGATGTTTGGGGCAGGGGATTCCTACGAGCAGTACTTC. It yields the protein CAISESMFGAGDSYEQYF.

Notes on this clone: Other DNA sequences in the same sample also yield this CDR3. The chain combines TRBV30 with TRBJ1-6, with D unresolved. V was trimmed by 4 bases and J by 0 bases, leaving 10 bases between them. CDR3 length equals 15 residues. Per the germline V gene, CDR1 is GTSNPN and CDR2 is SVGIG (reference sequence). Written as DNA, the CDR3 is TGTGCCTGGACAGGTTCCAGCTCCTATAATTCACCCCTCCACTTT. This codes for CAWTGSSSYNSPLHF.